The clone carrying this T cell receptor (beta chain) was observed many times. Antigen unknown. Method: immunoSEQ multiplex PCR; TCRdb's copy keeps in-frame clones and lacks some. The sample yields roughly 40,000 clones, without any singletons. This sample stems from a study of T cell clonality in common variable immunodeficiency. Broader study findings: Shared TCRbeta clones were fewer between CVID subjects than controls. Authors noted CVID clonality's cause needs subpopulation repertoire sequencing. CVID subjects had higher TCRbeta clonality than healthy controls, most marked in about a third.

Heparinized whole blood, roughly 5 to 9 ml, came from each donor. This TCR was recovered from a person between 18 and 75 years old in good health. The sequencing sample was made of peripheral blood mononuclear cells.

This CDR3 is CASSDQTGGYSYEQYF. The part of the CDR3 DNA that was read is TGCGCCAGCAGCGACCAGACAGGGGGTTACTCCTACGAG. The chain links TRBV5-1 to TRBJ2-7; 9 bases line up with TRBD1. The read ends 3 residues early relative to the CDR3; the germline J gene fills the gap. Germline V gives CDR1 SGHRS, CDR2 YFSETQ. This CDR3 comprises 16 residues. Trimming cost V 4 bases and J 0 bases; bases outside gene matches: 8. Full variable domain (rest looked up from reference TRBV5-1 and TRBJ2-7): KAGVTQTPRYLIKTRGQQVTLSCSPISGHRSVSWYQQTPGQGLQFLFEYFSETQRNKGNFPGRFSGRQFSNSRSEMNVSTLELGDSALYLCASSDQTGGYSYEQYFGPGTRLTVT.